This T cell receptor beta chain was found in a study of T cells in Graves' hyperthyroidism and ophthalmopathy. Germline V CDR1 and CDR2: SGHRS, YFSETQ. The CDR3 runs to 15 residues. Trimming shortened V by 0 bases and J by 4 bases, and 13 bases separated the two germline ends. Regions amplified from RNA transcripts were the TCR beta CDR3 regions. HTBI primers were the set used in a first-round RT-PCR of the TCR CDR3. TCRdb itself ran the multiplex PCR reads through MiXCR, one entry per CDR3 protein. The sample consists of fewer than 350,000 distinct CDR3 sequences, roughly a fifth of them appearing once.

The receptor was isolated from a man aged 45-65 years with Graves' ophthalmopathy. The chain joins TRBV5-1 to TRBJ1-2; D gene ambiguous. Sequenced material: blood. The CDR3 region is CASSLVSRSSYGYTF. The CDR3 DNA reads as TGCGCCAGCAGCTTGGTTAGCCGTAGCAGCTATGGCTACACCTTC.